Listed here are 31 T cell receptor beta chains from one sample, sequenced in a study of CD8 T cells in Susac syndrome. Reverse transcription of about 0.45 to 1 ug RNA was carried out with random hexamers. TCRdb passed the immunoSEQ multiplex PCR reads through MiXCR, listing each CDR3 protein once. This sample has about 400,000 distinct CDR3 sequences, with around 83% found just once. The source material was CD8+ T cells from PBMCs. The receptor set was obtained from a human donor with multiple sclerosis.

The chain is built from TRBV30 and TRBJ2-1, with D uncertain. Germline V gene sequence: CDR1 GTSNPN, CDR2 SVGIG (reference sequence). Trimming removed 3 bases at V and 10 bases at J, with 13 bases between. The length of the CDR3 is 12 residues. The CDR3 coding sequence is TGTGCCTGGAGGGACCAAAGGGCGGAGCAGTTCTTC. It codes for CAWRDQRAEQFF.

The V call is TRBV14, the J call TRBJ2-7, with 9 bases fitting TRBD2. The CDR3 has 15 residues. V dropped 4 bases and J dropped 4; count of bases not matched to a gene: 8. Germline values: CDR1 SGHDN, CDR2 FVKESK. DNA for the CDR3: TGTGCCAGCAGCCCCCGTAATAGCGGGGGATACGAGCAGTACTTC. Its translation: CASSPRNSGGYEQYF.

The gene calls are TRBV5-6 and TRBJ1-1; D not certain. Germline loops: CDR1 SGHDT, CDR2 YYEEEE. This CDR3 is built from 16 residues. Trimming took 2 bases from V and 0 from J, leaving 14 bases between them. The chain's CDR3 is CASSFSLREMNTEAFF. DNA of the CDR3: TGTGCCAGCAGCTTCTCCCTGCGCGAAATGAACACTGAAGCTTTCTTT. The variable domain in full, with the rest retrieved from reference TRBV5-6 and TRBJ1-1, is DAGVTQSPTHLIKTRGQQVTLRCSPKSGHDTVSWYQQALGQGPQFIFQYYEEEERQRGNFPDRFSGHQFPNYSSELNVNALLLGDSALYLCASSFSLREMNTEAFFGQGTRLTVV.

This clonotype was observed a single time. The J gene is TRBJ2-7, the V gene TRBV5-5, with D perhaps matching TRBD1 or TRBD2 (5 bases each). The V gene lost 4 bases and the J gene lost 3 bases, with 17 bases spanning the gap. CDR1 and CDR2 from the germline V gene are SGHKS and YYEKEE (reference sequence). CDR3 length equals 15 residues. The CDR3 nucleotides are TGTGCCAGCAGCCCTTTCCCGGGACCGAGCTACGAGCAGTACTTC. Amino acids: CASSPFPGPSYEQYF.

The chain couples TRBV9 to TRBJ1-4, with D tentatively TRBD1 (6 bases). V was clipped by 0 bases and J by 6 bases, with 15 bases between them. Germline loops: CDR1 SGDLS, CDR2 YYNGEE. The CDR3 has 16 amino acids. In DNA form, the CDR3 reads TGTGCCAGCAGCGTAGGGCACAGGGTCTATGATGAAAAACTGTTTTTT. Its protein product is CASSVGHRVYDEKLFF.

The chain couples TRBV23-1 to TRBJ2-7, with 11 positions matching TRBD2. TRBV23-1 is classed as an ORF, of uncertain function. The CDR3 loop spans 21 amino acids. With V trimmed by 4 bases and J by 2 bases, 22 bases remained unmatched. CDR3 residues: CASSPTRLAGGRRGGTYEQYF. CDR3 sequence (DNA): TGCGCCAGCAGTCCGACCCGCCTAGCGGGAGGTCGCAGAGGGGGAACCTACGAGCAGTACTTC.

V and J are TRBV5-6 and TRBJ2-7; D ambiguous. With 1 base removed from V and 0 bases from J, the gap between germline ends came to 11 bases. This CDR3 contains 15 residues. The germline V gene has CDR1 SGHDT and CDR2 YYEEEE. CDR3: CASSLSSTFSYEQYF. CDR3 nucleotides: TGTGCCAGCAGCTTGAGCAGCACCTTCTCCTACGAGCAGTACTTC.

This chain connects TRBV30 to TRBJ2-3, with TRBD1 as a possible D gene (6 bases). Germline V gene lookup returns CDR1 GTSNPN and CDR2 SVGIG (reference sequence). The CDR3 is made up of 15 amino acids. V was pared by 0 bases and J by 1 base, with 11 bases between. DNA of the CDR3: TGTGCCTGGAGTGTCGGCAGGGGTGGCACAGATACGCAGTATTTT. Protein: CAWSVGRGGTDTQYF.

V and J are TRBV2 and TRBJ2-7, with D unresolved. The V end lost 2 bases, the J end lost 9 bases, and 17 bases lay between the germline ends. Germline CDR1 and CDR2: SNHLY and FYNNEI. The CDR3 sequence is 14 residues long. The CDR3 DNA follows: TGTGCCAGCAGTGAAATATTGTTGGGTAACGGGCAGTACTTC. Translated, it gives CASSEILLGNGQYF.

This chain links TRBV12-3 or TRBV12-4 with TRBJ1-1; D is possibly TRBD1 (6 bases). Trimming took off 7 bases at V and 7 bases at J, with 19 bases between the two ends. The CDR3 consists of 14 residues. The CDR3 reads CASTLGGGQREAFF. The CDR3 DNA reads TGTGCCAGCACTCTCGGGGGGGGGCAGCGTGAAGCTTTCTTT.

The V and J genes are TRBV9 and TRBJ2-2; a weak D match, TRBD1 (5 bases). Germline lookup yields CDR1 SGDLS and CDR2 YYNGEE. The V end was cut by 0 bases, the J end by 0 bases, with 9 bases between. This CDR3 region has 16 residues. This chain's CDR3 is CASSVEGSPNTGELFF. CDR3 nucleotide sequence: TGTGCCAGCAGCGTAGAGGGGTCCCCGAACACCGGGGAGCTGTTTTTT.

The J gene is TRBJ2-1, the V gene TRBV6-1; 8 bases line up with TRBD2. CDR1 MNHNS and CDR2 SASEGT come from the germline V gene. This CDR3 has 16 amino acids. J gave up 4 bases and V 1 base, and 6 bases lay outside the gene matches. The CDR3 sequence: CASSEGHSGKYNEQFF. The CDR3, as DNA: TGTGCCAGCAGTGAAGGGCATAGCGGGAAGTACAATGAGCAGTTCTTC.

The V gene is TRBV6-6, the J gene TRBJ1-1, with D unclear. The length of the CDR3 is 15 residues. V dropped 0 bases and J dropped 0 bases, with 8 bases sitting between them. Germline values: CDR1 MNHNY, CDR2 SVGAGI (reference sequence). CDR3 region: CASSYSQEMNTEAFF. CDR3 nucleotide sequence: TGTGCCAGCAGTTACTCCCAGGAAATGAACACTGAAGCTTTCTTT.

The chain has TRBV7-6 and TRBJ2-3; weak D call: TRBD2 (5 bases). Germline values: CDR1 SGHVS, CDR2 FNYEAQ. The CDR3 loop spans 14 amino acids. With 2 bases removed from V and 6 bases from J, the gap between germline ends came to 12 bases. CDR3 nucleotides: TGTGCCAGCAGCTTAAGAGTTGGCGGGGATACGCAGTATTTT. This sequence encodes CASSLRVGGDTQYF.

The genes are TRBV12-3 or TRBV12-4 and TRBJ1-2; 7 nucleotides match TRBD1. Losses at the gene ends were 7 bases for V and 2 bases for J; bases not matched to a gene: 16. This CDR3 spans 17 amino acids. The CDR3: CASTTNRGPYLNYGYTF. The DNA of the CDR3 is TGTGCCAGCACTACGAACAGGGGTCCTTATCTCAACTATGGCTACACCTTC.

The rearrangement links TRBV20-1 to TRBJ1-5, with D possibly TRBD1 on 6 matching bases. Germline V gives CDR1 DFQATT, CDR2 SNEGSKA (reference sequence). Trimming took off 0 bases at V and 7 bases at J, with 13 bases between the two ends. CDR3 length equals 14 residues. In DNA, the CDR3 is TGCAGTGCTAGAGATTACAGGGTGGGCCAGCCCCAGCATTTT. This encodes CSARDYRVGQPQHF.

The CDR3 DNA reads as TGCGCCAGCAGCCCCCAGATAGCGGGAGGGCCTAAGGATGAGCAGTTCTTC. This sequence encodes CASSPQIAGGPKDEQFF. The chain joins TRBV5-1 to TRBJ2-1; 11 bases are shared with TRBD2. Unmatched junction bases numbered 14, after V lost 4 bases and J lost 8 bases. Germline CDR1 is SGHRS and CDR2 is YFSETQ. The CDR3 consists of 17 residues.

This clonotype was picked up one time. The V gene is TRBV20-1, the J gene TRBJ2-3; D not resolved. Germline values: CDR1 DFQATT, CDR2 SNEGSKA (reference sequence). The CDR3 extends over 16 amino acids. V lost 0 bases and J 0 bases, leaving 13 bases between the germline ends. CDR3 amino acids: CSARDGIAASTDTQYF. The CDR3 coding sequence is TGCAGTGCTAGAGATGGGATAGCAGCTAGCACAGATACGCAGTATTTT.

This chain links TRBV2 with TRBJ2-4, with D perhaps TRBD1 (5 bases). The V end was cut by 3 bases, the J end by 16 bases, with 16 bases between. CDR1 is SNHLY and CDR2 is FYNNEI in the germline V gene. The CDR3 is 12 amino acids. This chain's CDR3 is CASSESGRPAYF. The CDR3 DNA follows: TGTGCCAGCAGTGAGTCAGGGCGCCCGGCCTACTTC. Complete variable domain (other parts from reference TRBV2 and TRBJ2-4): EPEVTQTPSHQVTQMGQEVILRCVPISNHLYFYWYRQILGQKVEFLVSFYNNEISEKSEIFDDQFSVERPDGSNFTLKIRSTKLEDSAMYFCASSESGRPAYFGAGTRLSVL.

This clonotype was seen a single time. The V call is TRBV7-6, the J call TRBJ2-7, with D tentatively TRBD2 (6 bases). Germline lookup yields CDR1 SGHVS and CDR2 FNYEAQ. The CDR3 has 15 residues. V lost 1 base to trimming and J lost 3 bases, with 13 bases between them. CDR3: CASSLGGTEYYEQYF. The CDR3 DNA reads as TGTGCCAGCAGCTTAGGCGGGACGGAGTACTACGAGCAGTACTTC.

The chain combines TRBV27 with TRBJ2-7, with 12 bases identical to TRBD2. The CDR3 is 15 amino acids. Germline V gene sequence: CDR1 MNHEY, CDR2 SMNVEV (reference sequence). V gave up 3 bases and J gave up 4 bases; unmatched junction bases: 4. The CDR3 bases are TGTGCCAGCAGTTTGACTAGCGGGAGTATATACGAGCAGTACTTC. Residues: CASSLTSGSIYEQYF.

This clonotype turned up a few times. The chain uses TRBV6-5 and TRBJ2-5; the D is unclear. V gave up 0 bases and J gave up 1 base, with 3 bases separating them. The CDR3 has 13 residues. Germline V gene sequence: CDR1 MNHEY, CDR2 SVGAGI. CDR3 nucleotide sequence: TGTGCCAGCAGTTACTCCAGCCAAGAGACCCAGTACTTC. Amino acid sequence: CASSYSSQETQYF.

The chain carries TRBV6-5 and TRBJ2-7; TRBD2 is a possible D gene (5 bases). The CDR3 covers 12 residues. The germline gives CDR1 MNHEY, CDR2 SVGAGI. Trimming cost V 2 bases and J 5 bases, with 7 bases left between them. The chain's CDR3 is CASSYDGNEQYF. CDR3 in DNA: TGTGCCAGCAGTTACGACGGGAACGAGCAGTACTTC.

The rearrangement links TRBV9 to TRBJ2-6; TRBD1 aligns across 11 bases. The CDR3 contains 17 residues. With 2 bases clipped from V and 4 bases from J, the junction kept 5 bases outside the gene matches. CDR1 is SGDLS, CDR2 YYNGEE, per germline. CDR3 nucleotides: TGTGCCAGCAGCGTGGGGACAGGGGGTTTCGGGGCCAACGTCCTGACTTTC. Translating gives CASSVGTGGFGANVLTF.

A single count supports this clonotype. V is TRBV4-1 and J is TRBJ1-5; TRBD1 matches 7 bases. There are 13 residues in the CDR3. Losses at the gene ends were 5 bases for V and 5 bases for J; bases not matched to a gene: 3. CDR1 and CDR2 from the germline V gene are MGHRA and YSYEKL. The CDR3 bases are TGCGCCAGCAGCAAGGGGGCGGATCAGCCCCAGCATTTT. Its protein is CASSKGADQPQHF.

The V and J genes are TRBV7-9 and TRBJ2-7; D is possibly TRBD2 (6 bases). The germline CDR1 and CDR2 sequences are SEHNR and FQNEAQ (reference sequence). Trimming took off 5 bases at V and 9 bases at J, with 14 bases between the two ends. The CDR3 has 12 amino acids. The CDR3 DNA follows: TGTGCCAGCAGCCCTGACCCCGGGGGGCAGTACTTC. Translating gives CASSPDPGGQYF.

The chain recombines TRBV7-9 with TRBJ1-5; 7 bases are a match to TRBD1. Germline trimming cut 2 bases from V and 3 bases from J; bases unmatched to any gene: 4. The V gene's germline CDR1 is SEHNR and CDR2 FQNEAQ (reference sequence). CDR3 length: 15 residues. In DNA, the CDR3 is TGTGCCAGCAGCTTATCCGGACAGGACAATCAGCCCCAGCATTTT. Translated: CASSLSGQDNQPQHF.

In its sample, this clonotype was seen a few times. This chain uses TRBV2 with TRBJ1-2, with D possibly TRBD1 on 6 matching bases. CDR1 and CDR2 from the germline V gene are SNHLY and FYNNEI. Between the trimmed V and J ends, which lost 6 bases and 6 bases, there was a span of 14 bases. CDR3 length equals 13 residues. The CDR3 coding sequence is TGTGCCAGCAGCCCCTCCCCAGGGGATGGCTACACCTTC. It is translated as CASSPSPGDGYTF.

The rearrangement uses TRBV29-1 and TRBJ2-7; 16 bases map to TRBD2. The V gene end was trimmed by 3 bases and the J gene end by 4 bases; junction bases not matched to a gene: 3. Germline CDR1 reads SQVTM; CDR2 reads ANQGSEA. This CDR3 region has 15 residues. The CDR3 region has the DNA TGCAGCGTTGAGGGACTAGCGGGAGGGAGATACGAGCAGTACTTC. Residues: CSVEGLAGGRYEQYF.

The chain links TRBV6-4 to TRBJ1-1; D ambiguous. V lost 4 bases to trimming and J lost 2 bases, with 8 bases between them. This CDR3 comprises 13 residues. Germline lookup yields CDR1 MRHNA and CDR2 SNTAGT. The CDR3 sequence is CASSVNSNTEAFF. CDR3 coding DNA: TGTGCCAGCAGTGTGAACTCCAACACTGAAGCTTTCTTT.

CDR3: CASSTTSGGNTGELFF. Here the CDR3 DNA reads TGTGCCAGCAGTACGACTAGCGGGGGGAACACCGGGGAGCTGTTTTTT. V and J are TRBV7-9 and TRBJ2-2; 12 positions match TRBD2. This CDR3 is 16 amino acids long. Germline V gene sequence: CDR1 SEHNR, CDR2 FQNEAQ (reference sequence). V lost 6 bases, J lost 1 base, and 3 bases stayed unmatched.